The clone carrying this TCR beta chain has at least ten counts. Its antigen is undetermined. The data stem from a study of T cells after yellow fever vaccination. Study details: It was SMART-Seq v4 Ultra Low Input that prepared the fractions with low cell numbers. Whole-study results and caveats: A small share of clonotypes appeared in both CD4 and CD8 compartments. Subsequent booster samples again held most clones from primary vaccination (96% CD4, approximately 85% CD8). Researchers cautioned that FACS-sorted repertoires could harbor abundant clonotypes contaminating from the bulk population.

The CDR3 is 15 amino acids. V was clipped by 6 bases and J by 8 bases, with 19 bases between them. TCRdb fed the 5' RACE reads into MiXCR, producing one record per CDR3 protein. The sample has 250,000 or so distinct CDR3 sequences; approximately 3.8% are singletons. The source is a man between 18 and 35 years old who received the YFV17D yellow fever vaccine. The material was PBMCs, obtained 15 days after the yellow fever booster vaccination. The chain couples TRBV12-3 or TRBV12-4 to TRBJ1-4; D gene ambiguous. DNA for the CDR3: TGTGCCAGCAGCAGTTTGAAATTCGGCAGGGAAAAACTGTTTTTT. Translating gives CASSSLKFGREKLFF.